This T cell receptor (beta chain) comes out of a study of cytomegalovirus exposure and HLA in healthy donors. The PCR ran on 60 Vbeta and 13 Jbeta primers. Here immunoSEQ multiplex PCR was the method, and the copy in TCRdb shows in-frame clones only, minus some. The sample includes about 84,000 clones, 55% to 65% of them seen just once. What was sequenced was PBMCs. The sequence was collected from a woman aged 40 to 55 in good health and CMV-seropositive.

CDR3 coding DNA: TGTGCCAGCTCACCACGGGAGACCGGGGAGCTGTTTTTT. The encoded protein is CASSPRETGELFF. V gene TRBV18 combines with J gene TRBJ2-2, with D tentatively TRBD2 (5 bases). From germline, CDR1 is KGHSH and CDR2 LQKENI. Trimming took off 1 base at V and 5 bases at J, with 5 bases between the two ends. The length of the CDR3 is 13 residues.